This T cell receptor (beta chain) is drawn from a study of shared clonotypes between healthy human individuals. Background on the study: CD4 naive and CD4 memory each took three plates per donor, while CD8 naive took two and CD8 memory one.

The test was conducted at deep level. The table came from immunoSEQ multiplex PCR; TCRdb's copy has only in-frame clones and leaves some out. The sample lists about 2.4 million clones, 90% to 95% occurring once. The CDR3 runs 15 residues. Trimming removed 6 bases from V and 4 bases from J, with 16 bases in between. The germline V gene has CDR1 MNHNS and CDR2 SASEGT. The clonotype originates from a young man in good health. Some clones in this sample may be carry-over from other donors' samples. This rearrangement joins TRBV6-1 to TRBJ1-5; D possibly corresponds to TRBD1 (5 bases). Sequencing was done on a sample of naive CD4+ T cells from PBMCs. Subset reported: CD45RA+ positively selected. CDR3 sequence reads: CASSKRDLGNQPQHF. In nucleotides, the CDR3 is TGTGCCAGCAGCAAGAGGGACCTTGGGAATCAGCCCCAGCATTTT.